This T cell receptor beta chain originates from a study of cytomegalovirus exposure and HLA in healthy donors. Profiled with immunoSEQ multiplex PCR; TCRdb holds only in-frame clones, not every one. The data hold 150,000 to 200,000 clones, with around 87% observed a single time. Study-level results: Cytomegalovirus association was listed for about 170 TCR beta chains.

With regard to this clone: Antigen: not known.

The CDR3 sequence is 14 residues long. In germline, CDR1 is MNHEY, CDR2 SVGAGI. V gave up 6 bases and J gave up 1 base, with 12 bases separating them. Sequenced sample: PBMCs. This chain uses TRBV6-5 with TRBJ2-5, with D uncertain. The receptor was derived from a woman aged 25 to 39 in good health and CMV-seronegative. CDR3 in amino acids: CASSPIQSQETQYF. The CDR3 nucleotides read TGTGCCAGCAGCCCCATACAGTCCCAAGAGACCCAGTACTTC.